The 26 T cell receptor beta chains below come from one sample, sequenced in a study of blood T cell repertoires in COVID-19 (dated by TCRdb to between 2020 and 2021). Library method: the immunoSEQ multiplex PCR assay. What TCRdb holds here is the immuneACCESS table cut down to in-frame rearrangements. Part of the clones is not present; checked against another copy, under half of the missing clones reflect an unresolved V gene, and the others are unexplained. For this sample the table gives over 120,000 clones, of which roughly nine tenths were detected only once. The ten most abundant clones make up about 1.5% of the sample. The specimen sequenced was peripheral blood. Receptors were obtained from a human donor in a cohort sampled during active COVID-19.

The CDR3 DNA is TGTGCCAGTGTAGGGGGTCAGAACACTGAAGCTTTCTTT. As protein: CASVGGQNTEAFF. V gene TRBV2 combines with J gene TRBJ1-1; D is possibly TRBD1 (6 bases). V lost 9 bases to trimming and J lost 1 base, with 12 bases between them. Germline values: CDR1 SNHLY, CDR2 FYNNEI. The CDR3 loop spans 13 amino acids.

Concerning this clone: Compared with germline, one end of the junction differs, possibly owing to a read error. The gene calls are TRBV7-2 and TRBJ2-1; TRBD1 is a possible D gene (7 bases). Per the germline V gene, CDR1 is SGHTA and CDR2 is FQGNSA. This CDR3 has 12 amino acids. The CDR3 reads CASSPRAGQNLF. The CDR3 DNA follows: TGTGCCAGCAGCCCTAGGGCGGGACAGAATCTCTTC.

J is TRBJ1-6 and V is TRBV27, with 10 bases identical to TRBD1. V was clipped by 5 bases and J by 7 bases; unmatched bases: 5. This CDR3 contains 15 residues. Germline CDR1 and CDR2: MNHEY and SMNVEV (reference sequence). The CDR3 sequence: CASSPRTGGNSPLHF. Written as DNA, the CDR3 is TGTGCCAGCAGTCCTCGGACAGGGGGAAATTCACCCCTCCACTTT.

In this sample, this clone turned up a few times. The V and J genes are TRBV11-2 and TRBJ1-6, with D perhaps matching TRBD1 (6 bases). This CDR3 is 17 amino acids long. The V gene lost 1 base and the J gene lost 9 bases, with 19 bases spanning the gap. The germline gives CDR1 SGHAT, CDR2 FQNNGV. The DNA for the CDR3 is TGTGCCAGCAGCTTAGTGGACAGTCCTAGTGAGGGTTCACCCCTCCACTTT. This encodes CASSLVDSPSEGSPLHF.

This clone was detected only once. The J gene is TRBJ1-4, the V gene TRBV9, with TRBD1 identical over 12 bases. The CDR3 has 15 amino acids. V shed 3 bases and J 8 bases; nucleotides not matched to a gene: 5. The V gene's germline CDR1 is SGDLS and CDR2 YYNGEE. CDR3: CASSAGTGGAEKLFF. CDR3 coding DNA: TGTGCCAGCAGCGCGGGGACAGGGGGCGCAGAAAAACTGTTTTTT. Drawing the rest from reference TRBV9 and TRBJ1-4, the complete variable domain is DSGVTQTPKHLITATGQRVTLRCSPRSGDLSVYWYQQSLDQGLQFLIQYYNGEERAKGNILERFSAQQFPDLHSELNLSSLELGDSALYFCASSAGTGGAEKLFFGSGTQLSVL.

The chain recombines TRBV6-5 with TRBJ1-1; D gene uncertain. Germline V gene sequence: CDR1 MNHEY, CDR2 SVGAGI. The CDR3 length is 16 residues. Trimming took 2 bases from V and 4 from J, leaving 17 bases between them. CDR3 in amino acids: CASSYGPRGAGTEAFF. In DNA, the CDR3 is TGTGCCAGCAGTTACGGTCCCCGGGGAGCGGGCACTGAAGCTTTCTTT.

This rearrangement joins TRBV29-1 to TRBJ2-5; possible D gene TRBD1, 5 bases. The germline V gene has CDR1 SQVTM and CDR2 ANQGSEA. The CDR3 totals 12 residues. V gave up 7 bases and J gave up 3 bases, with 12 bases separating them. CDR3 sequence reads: CSAKGHEETQYF. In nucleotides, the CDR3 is TGCAGCGCCAAAGGACACGAAGAGACCCAGTACTTC.

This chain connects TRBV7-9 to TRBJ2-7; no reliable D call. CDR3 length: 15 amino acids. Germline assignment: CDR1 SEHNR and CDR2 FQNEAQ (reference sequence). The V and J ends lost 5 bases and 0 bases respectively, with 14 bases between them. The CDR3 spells CASSADSSSSYEQYF. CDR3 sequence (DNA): TGTGCCAGCAGCGCAGACTCATCGAGCTCCTACGAGCAGTACTTC.

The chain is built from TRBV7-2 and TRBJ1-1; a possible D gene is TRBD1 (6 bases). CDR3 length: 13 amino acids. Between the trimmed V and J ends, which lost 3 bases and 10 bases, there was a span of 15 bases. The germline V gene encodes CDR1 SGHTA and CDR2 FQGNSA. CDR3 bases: TGTGCCAGCAGCTTTGCCCACAGGGTGGCAGCTTTCTTT. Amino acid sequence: CASSFAHRVAAFF.

CDR3 region: CASSLAGTMKETQYF. The CDR3 DNA sequence: TGTGCCAGCAGCTTAGCTGGGACTATGAAAGAGACCCAGTACTTC. The rearrangement joins TRBV7-2 to TRBJ2-5, with 7 nucleotides matching TRBD2. Trimming at V came to 0 bases and at J to 3 bases, leaving 4 bases not matched to a gene. CDR1 is SGHTA and CDR2 is FQGNSA in the germline V gene. The CDR3 spans 15 residues.

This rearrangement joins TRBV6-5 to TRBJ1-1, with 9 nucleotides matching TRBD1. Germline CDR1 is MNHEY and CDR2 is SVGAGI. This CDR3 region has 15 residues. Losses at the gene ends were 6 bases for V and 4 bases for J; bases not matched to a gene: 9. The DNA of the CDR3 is TGTGCCAGCAGCGGGACAGGGAGTTGGGTCACTGAAGCTTTCTTT. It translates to CASSGTGSWVTEAFF.

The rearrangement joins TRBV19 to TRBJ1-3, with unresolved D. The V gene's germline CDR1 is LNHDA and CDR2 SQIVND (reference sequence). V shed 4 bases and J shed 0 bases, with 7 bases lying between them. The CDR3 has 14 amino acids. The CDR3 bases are TGTGCCAGTAGTAACGGTATCTCTGGAAACACCATATATTTT. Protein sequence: CASSNGISGNTIYF.

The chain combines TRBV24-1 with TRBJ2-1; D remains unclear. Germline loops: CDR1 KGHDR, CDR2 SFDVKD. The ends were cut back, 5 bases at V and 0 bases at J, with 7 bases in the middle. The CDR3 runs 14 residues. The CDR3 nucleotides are TGTGCCACCAGTGCGTTTAGCTCCTACAATGAGCAGTTCTTC. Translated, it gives CATSAFSSYNEQFF.

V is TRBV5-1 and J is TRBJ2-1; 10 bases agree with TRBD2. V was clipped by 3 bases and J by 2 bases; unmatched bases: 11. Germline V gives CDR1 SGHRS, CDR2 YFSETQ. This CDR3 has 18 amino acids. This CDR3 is CASSSGLGSGGPYNEQFF. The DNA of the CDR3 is TGCGCCAGCAGCTCAGGCCTGGGTAGCGGGGGGCCCTACAATGAGCAGTTCTTC.

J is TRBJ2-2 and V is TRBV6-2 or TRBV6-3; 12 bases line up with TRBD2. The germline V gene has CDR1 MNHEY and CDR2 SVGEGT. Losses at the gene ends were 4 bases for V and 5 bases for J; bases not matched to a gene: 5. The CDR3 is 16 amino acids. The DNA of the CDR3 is TGTGCCAGCAGTTTCTCTAGCGGGGGGGCGACCGGGGAGCTGTTTTTT. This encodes CASSFSSGGATGELFF.

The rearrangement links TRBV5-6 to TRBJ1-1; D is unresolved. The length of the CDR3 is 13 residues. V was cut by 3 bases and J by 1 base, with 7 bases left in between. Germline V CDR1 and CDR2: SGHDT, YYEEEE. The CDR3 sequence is CASSSPRNTEAFF. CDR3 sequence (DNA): TGTGCCAGCAGCTCCCCTCGGAACACTGAAGCTTTCTTT.

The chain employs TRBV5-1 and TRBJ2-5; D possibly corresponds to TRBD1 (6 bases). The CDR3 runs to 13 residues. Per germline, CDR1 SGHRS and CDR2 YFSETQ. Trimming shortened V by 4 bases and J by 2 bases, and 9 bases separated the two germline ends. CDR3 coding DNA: TGCGCCAGCAGCCCGGACAGTCAAGAGACCCAGTACTTC. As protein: CASSPDSQETQYF.

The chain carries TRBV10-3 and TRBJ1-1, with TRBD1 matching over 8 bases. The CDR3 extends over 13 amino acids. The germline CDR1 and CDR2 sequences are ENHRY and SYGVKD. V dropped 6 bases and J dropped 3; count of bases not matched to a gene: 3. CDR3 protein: CAISNRGDTEAFF. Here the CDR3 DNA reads TGTGCCATCAGCAACAGGGGGGACACTGAAGCTTTCTTT.

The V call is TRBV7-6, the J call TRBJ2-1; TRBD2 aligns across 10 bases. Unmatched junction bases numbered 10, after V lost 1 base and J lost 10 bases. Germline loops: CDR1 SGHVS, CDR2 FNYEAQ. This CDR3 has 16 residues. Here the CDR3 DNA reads TGTGCCAGCAGCTTAGGAGGAAGCGGGGGGGCGAGGGAGCAGTTCTTC. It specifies CASSLGGSGGAREQFF. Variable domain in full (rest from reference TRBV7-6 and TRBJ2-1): GAGVSQSPRYKVTKRGQDVALRCDPISGHVSLYWYRQALGQGPEFLTYFNYEAQQDKSGLPNDRFSAERPEGSISTLTIQRTEQRDSAMYRCASSLGGSGGAREQFFGPGTRLTVL.

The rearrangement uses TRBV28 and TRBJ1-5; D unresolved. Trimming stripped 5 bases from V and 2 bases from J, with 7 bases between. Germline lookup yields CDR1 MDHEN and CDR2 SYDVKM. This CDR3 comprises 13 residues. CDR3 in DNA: TGTGCCAGCAGTCTCGTCGGCAATCAGCCCCAGCATTTT. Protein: CASSLVGNQPQHF. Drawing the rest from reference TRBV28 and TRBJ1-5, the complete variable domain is DVKVTQSSRYLVKRTGEKVFLECVQDMDHENMFWYRQDPGLGLRLIYFSYDVKMKEKGDIPEGYSVSREKKERFSLILESASTNQTSMYLCASSLVGNQPQHFGDGTRLSIL.

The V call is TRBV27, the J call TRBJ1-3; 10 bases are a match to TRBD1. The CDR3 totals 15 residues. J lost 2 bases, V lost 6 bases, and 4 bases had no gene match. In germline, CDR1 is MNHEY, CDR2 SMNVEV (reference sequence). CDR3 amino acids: CASSPGTGAGNTIYF. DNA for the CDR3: TGTGCCAGCAGCCCCGGGACAGGGGCTGGAAACACCATATATTTT.

The CDR3 protein is CASSLGSGGQETQYF. In DNA form, the CDR3 reads TGTGCCAGCAGCTTGGGTAGCGGGGGCCAAGAGACCCAGTACTTC. The rearrangement uses TRBV5-4 and TRBJ2-5; 9 nucleotides match TRBD2. V gave up 0 bases and J gave up 1 base; unmatched junction bases: 1. The CDR3 runs to 15 residues. Germline CDR1 is SGHNT and CDR2 is YYREEE (reference sequence).

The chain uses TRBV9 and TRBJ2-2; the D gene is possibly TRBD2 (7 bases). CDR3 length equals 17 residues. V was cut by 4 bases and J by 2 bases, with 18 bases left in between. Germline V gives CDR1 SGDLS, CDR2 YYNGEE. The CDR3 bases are TGTGCCAGCAGCCAACCGGGGCGGGGGCAAAACACCGGGGAGCTGTTTTTT. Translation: CASSQPGRGQNTGELFF. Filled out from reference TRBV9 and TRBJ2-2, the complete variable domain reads DSGVTQTPKHLITATGQRVTLRCSPRSGDLSVYWYQQSLDQGLQFLIQYYNGEERAKGNILERFSAQQFPDLHSELNLSSLELGDSALYFCASSQPGRGQNTGELFFGEGSRLTVL.

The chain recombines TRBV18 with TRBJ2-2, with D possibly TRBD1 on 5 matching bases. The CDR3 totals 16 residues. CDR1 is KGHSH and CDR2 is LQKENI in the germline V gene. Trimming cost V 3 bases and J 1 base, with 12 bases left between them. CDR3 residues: CASSPLRGRNTGELFF. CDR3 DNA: TGTGCCAGCTCACCGTTAAGGGGCAGGAACACCGGGGAGCTGTTTTTT.

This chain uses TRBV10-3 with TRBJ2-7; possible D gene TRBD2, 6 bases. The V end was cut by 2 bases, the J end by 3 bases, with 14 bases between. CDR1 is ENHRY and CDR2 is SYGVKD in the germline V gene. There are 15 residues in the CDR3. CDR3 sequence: CAISEALAQNYEQYF. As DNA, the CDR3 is TGTGCCATCAGTGAGGCGCTAGCGCAGAACTACGAGCAGTACTTC.

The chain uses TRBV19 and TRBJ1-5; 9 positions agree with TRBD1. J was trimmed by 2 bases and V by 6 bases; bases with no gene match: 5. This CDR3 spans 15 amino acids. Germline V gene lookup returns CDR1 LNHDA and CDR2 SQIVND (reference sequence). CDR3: CASSLRTGGNQPQHF. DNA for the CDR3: TGTGCCAGTAGCCTCAGGACAGGGGGCAATCAGCCCCAGCATTTT.